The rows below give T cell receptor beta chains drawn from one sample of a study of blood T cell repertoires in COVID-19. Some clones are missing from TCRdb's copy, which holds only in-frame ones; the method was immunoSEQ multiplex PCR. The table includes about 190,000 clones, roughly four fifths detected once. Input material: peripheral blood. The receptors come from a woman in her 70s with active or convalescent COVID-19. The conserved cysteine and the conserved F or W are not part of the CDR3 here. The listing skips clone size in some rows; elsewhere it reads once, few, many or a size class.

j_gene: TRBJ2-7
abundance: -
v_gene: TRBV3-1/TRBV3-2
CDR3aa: ASSRQGLQY

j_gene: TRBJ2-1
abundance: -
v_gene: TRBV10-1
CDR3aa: ASSEGIAGTGYEQF

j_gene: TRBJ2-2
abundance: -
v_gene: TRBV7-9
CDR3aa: ASSPTGRATGELF

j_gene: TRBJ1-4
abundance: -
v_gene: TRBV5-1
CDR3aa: ASSLAGRGNEKLF

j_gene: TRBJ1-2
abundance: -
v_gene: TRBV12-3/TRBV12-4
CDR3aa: ASSFRAPYGYT

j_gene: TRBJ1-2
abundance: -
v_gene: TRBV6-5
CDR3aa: ASRLLRGGNYGYT

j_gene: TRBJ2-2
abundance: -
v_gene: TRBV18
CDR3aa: ASSPRGGDTGELF

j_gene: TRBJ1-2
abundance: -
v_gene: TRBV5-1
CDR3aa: ASSFTGYGYT

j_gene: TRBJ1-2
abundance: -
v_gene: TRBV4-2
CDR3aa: ASSPLTDLLDGYT

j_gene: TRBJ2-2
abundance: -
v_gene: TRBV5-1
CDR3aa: ASSLDGGRDTGELF

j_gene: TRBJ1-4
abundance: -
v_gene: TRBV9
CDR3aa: ASSATGGGGKLF

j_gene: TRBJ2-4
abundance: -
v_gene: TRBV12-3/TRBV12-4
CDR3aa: ASRGDNKNIQY

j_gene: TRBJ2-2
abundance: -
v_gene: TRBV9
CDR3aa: ASSQNPREGETGELF

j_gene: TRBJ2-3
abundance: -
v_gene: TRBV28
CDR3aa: ASTTLKRGGTDTQY

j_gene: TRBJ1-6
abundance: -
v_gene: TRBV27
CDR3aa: ASSSGQLNSPLH

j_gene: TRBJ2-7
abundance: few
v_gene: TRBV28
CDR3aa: ASSLFVGLVVEQY

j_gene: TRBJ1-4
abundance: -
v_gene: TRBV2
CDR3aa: ASSPTRDRGF

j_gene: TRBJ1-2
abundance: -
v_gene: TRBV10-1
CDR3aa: ATRDYRVYVYT

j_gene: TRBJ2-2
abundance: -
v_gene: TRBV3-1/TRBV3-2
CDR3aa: ASSLAGGTGELF

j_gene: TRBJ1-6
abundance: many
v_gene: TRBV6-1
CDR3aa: ASSEFPPDRSSYNSPLH

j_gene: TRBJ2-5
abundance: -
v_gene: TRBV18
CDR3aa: ASSPGQLNWETQY

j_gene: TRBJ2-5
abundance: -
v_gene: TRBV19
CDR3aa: ASSPRQGTRETQY

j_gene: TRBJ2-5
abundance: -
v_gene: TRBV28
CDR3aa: ASSYIPRGQASGRETQY

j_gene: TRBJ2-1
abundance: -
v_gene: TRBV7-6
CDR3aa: ASSSAGNEQF

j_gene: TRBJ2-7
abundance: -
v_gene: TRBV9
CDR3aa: ASSVGDSRPGEQY

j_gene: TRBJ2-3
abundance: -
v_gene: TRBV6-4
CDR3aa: ASSALPAGTSTDTQY

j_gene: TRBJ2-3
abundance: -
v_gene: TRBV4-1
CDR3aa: ASSHRPRGDTQY

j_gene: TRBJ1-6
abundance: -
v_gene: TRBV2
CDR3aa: ASSVAGVDSPLH

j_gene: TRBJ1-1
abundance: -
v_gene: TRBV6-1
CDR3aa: ASSEVTGTEAF

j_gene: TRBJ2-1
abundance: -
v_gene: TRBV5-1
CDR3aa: ASSLARLASYNEQF

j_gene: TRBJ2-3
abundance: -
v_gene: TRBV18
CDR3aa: ASSLKTGTDTQY

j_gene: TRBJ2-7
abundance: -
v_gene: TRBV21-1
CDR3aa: ASSNAGLAPYEQY

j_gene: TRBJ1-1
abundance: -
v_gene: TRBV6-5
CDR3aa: ASRPGTRNTEAF

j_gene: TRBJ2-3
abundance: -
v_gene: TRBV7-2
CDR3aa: ASSSRRALADTQY

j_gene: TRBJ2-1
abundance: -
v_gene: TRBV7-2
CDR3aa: ASSLAQGGGNEQF

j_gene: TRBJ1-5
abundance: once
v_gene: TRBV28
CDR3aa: ASSLQVIQPQH

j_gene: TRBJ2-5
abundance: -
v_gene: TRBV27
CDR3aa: ASSLRGQQETQY

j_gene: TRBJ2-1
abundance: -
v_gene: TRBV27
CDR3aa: ASSLSGSGDSYNEQF

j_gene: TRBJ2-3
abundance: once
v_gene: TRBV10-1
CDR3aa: ASSGQGAGTDTQY

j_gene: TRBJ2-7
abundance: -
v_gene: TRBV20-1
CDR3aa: SARDTARQY

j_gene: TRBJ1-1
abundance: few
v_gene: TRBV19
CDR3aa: ASSIRGGIEAF

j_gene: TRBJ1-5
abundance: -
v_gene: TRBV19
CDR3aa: ASSPYSLTDNQPQH

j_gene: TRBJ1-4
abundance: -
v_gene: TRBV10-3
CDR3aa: APRLRRRRKLF